This T cell receptor beta chain was found in a study of cytomegalovirus exposure and HLA in healthy donors. CDR3 length: 14 residues. With 10 bases clipped from V and 0 bases from J, the junction kept 6 bases outside the gene matches. The germline CDR1 and CDR2 sequences are SGHVS and FQNEAQ. This PCR relied on a set of 60 Vbeta primers and 13 Jbeta primers. Method: immunoSEQ multiplex PCR; TCRdb's copy keeps in-frame clones and lacks some. The sample includes tens of thousands of clones, around 77% seen only once; the top ten take less than 4.5%. This TCR came from a young man in good health and CMV-seronegative. This sequence joins TRBV7-8 and TRBJ1-5; the match to TRBD1 covers 7 bases. The sequenced sample consisted of PBMCs. The CDR3 DNA sequence: TGTGCCACAGCAGGGGGGTATAGCAATCAGCCCCAGCATTTT. Translation: CATAGGYSNQPQHF. The complete variable domain, with remaining parts taken from reference TRBV7-8 and TRBJ1-5, reads GAGVSQSPRYKVAKRGQDVALRCDPISGHVSLFWYQQALGQGPEFLTYFQNEAQLDKSGLPSDRFFAERPEGSVSTLKIQRTQQEDSAVYLCATAGGYSNQPQHFGDGTRLSIL.